This TCR beta chain was identified in a study of blood T cell repertoires in COVID-19. Sequencing was performed with immunoSEQ multiplex PCR; in TCRdb, only in-frame clones are kept and a portion is missing. The repertoire has hundreds of thousands of clones, about 90% of them found once; the top ten carry around 3%. This CDR3 is 16 amino acids long. V lost 0 bases, J lost 5 bases, and 8 bases stayed unmatched. Germline loops: CDR1 SGDLS, CDR2 YYNGEE. The sequencing sample was made of PBMCs or T cells enriched from blood (not recorded which). The V gene is TRBV9, the J gene TRBJ1-1; 9 nucleotides align to TRBD1. This clonotype was obtained from a woman aged 30 to 39 who had recovered from COVID-19. The CDR3 DNA follows: TGTGCCAGCAGCGTAGTGGACAGGGGAAGAGAAACTGAAGCTTTCTTT. Encoded protein: CASSVVDRGRETEAFF.